The entry below describes one TCR beta chain. Antigen: not known. The method was immunoSEQ multiplex PCR; TCRdb's version includes in-frame clones alone and lacks a portion of them. The sample has some 16,000 clones; approximately 58% are singletons. This sample stems from a study of radiation and T cells in renal cell carcinoma. From germline, CDR1 is MNHEY and CDR2 SMNVEV (reference sequence). The CDR3 runs to 17 residues. J gave up 0 bases and V 6 bases, and 9 bases lay outside the gene matches. This sample's treatment: treatment-naive control, cytoreductive nephrectomy. Control tumors came from treatment-naive patients without prior radiation. This renal cell carcinoma was of the clear cell type. Study results and caveats: Dominant CDR3 motifs occupied more repertoire in irradiated than control tumors. Irradiated tumors had higher TCR clonality than control tumors.

This chain links TRBV27 with TRBJ1-5; 9 bases are a match to TRBD1. The sample consisted of tumor tissue, taken from a patient whose treatment was nephrectomy without radiotherapy. This TCR was sampled from a middle-aged man with renal cell carcinoma. The CDR3 DNA follows: TGTGCCAGCAGCCCCGGGACAGGGATTGGTAGCAATCAGCCCCAGCATTTT. This encodes CASSPGTGIGSNQPQHF.